In this sample, the clone carrying this T cell receptor beta chain turned up a few times. In TCRdb, the 5' RACE reads were re-called with MiXCR into one record per CDR3 protein. The table records some 320,000 distinct CDR3 sequences, 8.5% to 10% of them present only once. Germline V gene lookup returns CDR1 SGHTA and CDR2 FQGNSA. V gave up 5 bases and J gave up 4 bases, with 13 bases separating them. The CDR3 covers 14 residues. This entry belongs to a study of T cells after yellow fever vaccination. Here the sequenced sample was CD4+ T cells sorted from PBMCs, taken 5 days after the yellow fever booster vaccination. J is TRBJ2-3 and V is TRBV7-2; tentatively, D is TRBD1 (6 bases). The clonotype was recovered from a man between 18 and 35 years old who received the YFV17D yellow fever vaccine. The CDR3 protein is CASSPRRTADTQYF. CDR3 DNA sequence: TGTGCCAGCAGCCCTAGGAGGACAGCAGATACGCAGTATTTT. Combining the CDR3 with reference TRBV7-2 and TRBJ2-3 gives the whole variable domain GAGVSQSPSNKVTEKGKDVELRCDPISGHTALYWYRQSLGQGLEFLIYFQGNSAPDKSGLPSDRFSAERTGGSVSTLTIQRTQQEDSAVYLCASSPRRTADTQYFGPGTRLTVL.